Shown below are 3 T cell receptor beta chains from a single sample sequenced in a study of blood T cells in healthy people across ages. Primers used in a second PCR of about 7 to 11 cycles were a sample-barcoded 5' primer and a J-beta primer mix. TCRdb redid the calling of the 5' RACE reads with MiXCR, one entry per CDR3 protein. The sample holds some 1.8 million distinct CDR3 sequences, around 40% seen once. Sequenced material: blood. These receptors came from a human donor in good health.

V and J are TRBV6-5 and TRBJ2-7; D assignment may be TRBD1 or TRBD2 (5 bases each). The CDR3 has 18 amino acids. Germline CDR1 reads MNHEY; CDR2 reads SVGAGI. V was pared by 4 bases and J by 4 bases, with 26 bases between. The CDR3 spells CASSSYRDLRFLTYEQYF. CDR3 nucleotides: TGTGCCAGCAGTTCATACCGGGACCTCCGATTCTTAACATACGAGCAGTACTTC.

A few counts support this clonotype. The rearrangement links TRBV29-1 to TRBJ1-1; 8 bases agree with TRBD1. CDR1 is SQVTM, CDR2 ANQGSEA, per germline. The CDR3 contains 12 residues. Trimming cost V 4 bases and J 8 bases; bases outside gene matches: 6. This CDR3 reads CSVAGQVAEAFF. In nucleotides, the CDR3 is TGCAGCGTTGCGGGACAGGTAGCCGAAGCTTTCTTT.

The V call is TRBV24-1, the J call TRBJ2-7; 9 positions match TRBD1. Per the germline V gene, CDR1 is KGHDR and CDR2 is SFDVKD. V lost 3 bases to trimming and J lost 5 bases; unmatched junction nucleotides: 7. The CDR3 sequence is 15 residues long. CDR3 loop: CATSDPVGQGDEQYF. The CDR3 DNA is TGTGCCACCAGTGATCCCGTGGGACAGGGCGACGAGCAGTACTTC.